The clone carrying this TCR beta chain was seen a single time. Its antigen remains unidentified. This entry is derived from a study of cytomegalovirus exposure and HLA in healthy donors. PCR employed 60 Vbeta and 13 Jbeta primers. This table comes from immunoSEQ multiplex PCR, and its TCRdb copy is limited to in-frame clones, with some not included. The table shows around 140,000 clones, with 77% occurring only once. The CDR3 contains 17 residues. Study-wide points: Trimming of TCR beta V- and J-genes showed a link, identified in a later analysis, to a missense DCLRE1C variant. TCR beta chains numbering more than 150 were designated cytomegalovirus-associated. Further analysis, carried out later, found HLA-associated TCR beta chains more clonally expanded than equally common other chains.

The TCR comes from a woman aged 60 to 75 in good health and CMV-seronegative. The chain couples TRBV21-1 to TRBJ1-2; the D call in the table, TRBD1, was not verified against the DNA. TRBV21-1 is termed a pseudogene. The specimen sequenced was PBMCs. The CDR3 DNA reads TGTGCCAGCAGCAAAGCGGAAGGACAGGAGATTAGCTATGGCTACACCTTC. Translating gives CASSKAEGQEISYGYTF.